The 24 T cell receptor beta chains reported below all come from one sample, sequenced in a study of blood T cells in healthy people across ages. Primed by a sample-barcoded 5' primer and a J-beta primer mix, a second PCR proceeded for about 6 to 12 cycles. TCRdb re-called the 5' RACE reads with MiXCR, one entry per CDR3 protein. The sample holds about 1.1 million distinct CDR3 sequences, around two fifths seen once. Sequencing was carried out using blood. The receptors were sampled from a man between 18 and 29 years old in good health.

The chain carries TRBV27 and TRBJ2-7, with 9 bases identical to TRBD1. The CDR3 runs 15 residues. Germline V gene lookup returns CDR1 MNHEY and CDR2 SMNVEV (reference sequence). The trim removed 1 base at V and 3 bases at J, leaving 4 bases unmatched. In DNA, the CDR3 is TGTGCCAGCAGTTTATATGGGACAGGGAACTACGAGCAGTACTTC. It encodes CASSLYGTGNYEQYF.

The chain joins TRBV6-2 or TRBV6-3 to TRBJ1-1; D ambiguous. There are 15 residues in the CDR3. Germline V gives CDR1 MNHEY, CDR2 SVGEGT. Trimming cost V 6 bases and J 1 base, with 15 bases left between them. CDR3 nucleotides: TGTGCCAGCAGGCAAGCTCCGGAAGGGAACACTGAAGCTTTCTTT. Amino acids: CASRQAPEGNTEAFF.

J is TRBJ1-4 and V is TRBV7-2, with TRBD1 identical over 7 bases. Germline V CDR1 and CDR2: SGHTA, FQGNSA. The J segment lost 7 bases and the V segment lost 3 bases, leaving 8 bases of the junction unmatched. This CDR3 has 15 amino acids. In nucleotides, the CDR3 is TGTGCCAGCAGCTTCCGGACAGGCCAGGGTGAAAAACTGTTTTTT. Amino acids: CASSFRTGQGEKLFF.

This clonotype has just one count. The chain couples TRBV6-5 to TRBJ1-2; no definite D call. This CDR3 has 10 residues. The V gene's germline CDR1 is MNHEY and CDR2 SVGAGI. Trimming shortened V by 2 bases and J by 12 bases, and 7 bases separated the two germline ends. CDR3: CASSYGRNTF. DNA for the CDR3: TGTGCCAGCAGTTACGGGAGGAACACCTTC.

Concerning this clonotype: One end of the junction fails to match germline, which may point to a read error. J is TRBJ1-2 and V is TRBV20-1; no definite D call. The length of the CDR3 is 12 residues. The germline V gene has CDR1 DFQATT and CDR2 SNEGSKA (reference sequence). CDR3 loop: CRASSSNYGYTF. The CDR3, as DNA: TGCAGGGCTAGCTCCAGTAACTATGGCTACACCTTC.

The table lists this clonotype with many counts. The chain links TRBV29-1 to TRBJ1-2, with D perhaps TRBD1 (6 bases). The length of the CDR3 is 13 residues. V was trimmed by 3 bases and J by 0 bases, leaving 8 bases between them. Germline CDR1 reads SQVTM; CDR2 reads ANQGSEA. In DNA, the CDR3 is TGCAGCGTTGAGGGGGCCTCTAACTATGGCTACACCTTC. Its translation is CSVEGASNYGYTF.

The chain carries TRBV7-7 and TRBJ2-3; TRBD2 matches at 8 bases. V was pared by 4 bases and J by 4 bases, with 10 bases of the junction left unmatched. Germline V gene data show CDR1 as SSHAT and CDR2 as FNYEAQ (reference sequence). There are 16 residues in the CDR3. The CDR3 DNA follows: TGTGCCAGCAGCTCAGAACTAGACGGGGGGGCAGATACGCAGTATTTT. Residues: CASSSELDGGADTQYF.

This clonotype has more than one count but fewer than ten. The V call is TRBV20-1, the J call TRBJ2-5; D unresolved. CDR1 is DFQATT and CDR2 is SNEGSKA in the germline V gene (reference sequence). CDR3 length equals 12 residues. Trimming removed 4 bases from V and 0 bases from J, with 6 bases in between. For the CDR3, the DNA is TGCAGTGCTACTGGGTACCAAGAGACCCAGTACTTC. Amino acid sequence: CSATGYQETQYF.

The rearrangement uses TRBV29-1 and TRBJ2-3; D may be TRBD2 (6 bases). This CDR3 contains 14 residues. The V end was cut by 3 bases, the J end by 7 bases, with 17 bases between. Germline lookup yields CDR1 SQVTM and CDR2 ANQGSEA. CDR3 bases: TGCAGCGTTGAGGGTAGGGAGGAATCCAATACGCAGTATTTT. Translation: CSVEGREESNTQYF.

There are a few counts of this clonotype. V usage is TRBV5-1 and J usage is TRBJ2-1, with D uncertain. Germline V CDR1 and CDR2: SGHRS, YFSETQ. This CDR3 is 13 amino acids long. V was cut by 6 bases and J by 10 bases, with 17 bases left in between. CDR3 amino acids: CASIPDGVFEQFF. In DNA form, the CDR3 reads TGCGCCAGCATCCCGGACGGCGTATTCGAGCAGTTCTTC.

J is TRBJ1-5 and V is TRBV7-2; TRBD1 matches at 7 bases. J lost 3 bases, V lost 5 bases, and 7 bases had no gene match. The germline V gene has CDR1 SGHTA and CDR2 FQGNSA. The CDR3 totals 15 residues. CDR3 nucleotides: TGTGCCAGCAGCCTCGCACAGGGGTCCAATCAGCCCCAGCATTTT. Its translation is CASSLAQGSNQPQHF. Combining the CDR3 with reference TRBV7-2 and TRBJ1-5 gives the whole variable domain GAGVSQSPSNKVTEKGKDVELRCDPISGHTALYWYRQSLGQGLEFLIYFQGNSAPDKSGLPSDRFSAERTGGSVSTLTIQRTQQEDSAVYLCASSLAQGSNQPQHFGDGTRLSIL.

This clonotype was seen a few times. This chain uses TRBV7-9 with TRBJ2-4; a possible D gene is TRBD1 (6 bases). CDR3 length: 16 amino acids. V was cut by 5 bases and J by 0 bases, with 14 bases left in between. Germline V lookup: CDR1 SEHNR, CDR2 FQNEAQ (reference sequence). The CDR3 loop reads CASSPAGGLAKNIQYF. The CDR3 coding sequence is TGTGCCAGCAGCCCTGCTGGGGGCCTAGCCAAAAACATTCAGTACTTC.

This clonotype was seen more than once but under ten times. The chain links TRBV6-6 to TRBJ2-1; TRBD2 matches at 8 bases. The CDR3 covers 17 residues. V was clipped by 1 base and J by 6 bases; unmatched bases: 11. Germline CDR1 MNHNY, CDR2 SVGAGI (reference sequence). This chain's CDR3 is CASSYYRVGGVGNEQFF. The CDR3 DNA reads TGTGCCAGCAGTTACTATAGGGTCGGGGGGGTTGGCAATGAGCAGTTCTTC.

This clonotype was seen only a few times. The chain recombines TRBV20-1 with TRBJ2-1; the match to TRBD1 covers 7 bases. Germline CDR1 is DFQATT and CDR2 is SNEGSKA (reference sequence). The J segment lost 5 bases and the V segment lost 3 bases, leaving 10 bases of the junction unmatched. The length of the CDR3 is 15 residues. In DNA form, the CDR3 reads TGCAGTGCTAGGCCTAGACAGGGAGCCAACAATGAGCAGTTCTTC. It encodes CSARPRQGANNEQFF.

This clonotype was counted between two and nine times. This rearrangement joins TRBV6-1 to TRBJ1-4; a weak D match, TRBD1 (5 bases). V dropped 7 bases and J dropped 0 bases, with 24 bases sitting between them. Germline lookup yields CDR1 MNHNS and CDR2 SASEGT. The CDR3 contains 19 residues. The CDR3 protein is CASKGAQGAISTTNEKLFF. The CDR3 nucleotides are TGTGCCAGCAAAGGCGCCCAAGGGGCTATTTCCACAACTAATGAAAAACTGTTTTTT.

This chain uses TRBV6-5 with TRBJ1-6; TRBD1 matches at 9 bases. J lost 7 bases, V lost 5 bases, and 3 bases had no gene match. Germline V gives CDR1 MNHEY, CDR2 SVGAGI. The CDR3 contains 14 residues. The CDR3 DNA reads TGTGCCAGCAGTGACACAGGGGGCAATTCACCCCTCCACTTT. Translated: CASSDTGGNSPLHF.

The V and J genes are TRBV2 and TRBJ2-1; TRBD1 is a possible D gene (5 bases). V was cut by 1 base and J by 0 bases, with 10 bases left in between. CDR3 size: 16 residues. CDR1 SNHLY and CDR2 FYNNEI come from the germline V gene. CDR3 loop: CASSEGKDTSYNEQFF. CDR3 nucleotide sequence: TGTGCCAGCAGTGAAGGAAAGGACACCTCCTACAATGAGCAGTTCTTC.

The chain has TRBV12-3 or TRBV12-4 and TRBJ1-1; the D is unclear. The CDR3 loop spans 15 amino acids. The V gene lost 0 bases and the J gene lost 7 bases, with 15 bases spanning the gap. This CDR3 is CASSLALIGQGEAFF. The CDR3 DNA reads as TGTGCCAGCAGTTTAGCGCTTATTGGGCAAGGTGAAGCTTTCTTT.

This clonotype appeared a few times. The rearrangement links TRBV20-1 to TRBJ1-1; 7 bases agree with TRBD1. Trimming cost V 6 bases and J 11 bases; bases outside gene matches: 12. There are 12 residues in the CDR3. The V gene's germline CDR1 is DFQATT and CDR2 SNEGSKA (reference sequence). The DNA of the CDR3 is TGCAGTGCCCCAGGGGACAGTCGAGTCGCTTTCTTT. Translating gives CSAPGDSRVAFF.

The rearrangement links TRBV10-2 to TRBJ1-2; D is possibly TRBD1 (6 bases). This CDR3 comprises 15 residues. With 0 bases removed from V and 6 bases from J, the gap between germline ends came to 14 bases. Germline V lookup: CDR1 WSHSY, CDR2 SAAADI. The CDR3 nucleotides read TGCGCCAGCAGTGAGTCAAGGAGGGGGGTGAATGGCTACACCTTC. This translates into CASSESRRGVNGYTF.

This clonotype showed up just a few times. The CDR3: CSVTANTEAFF. CDR3 sequence (DNA): TGCAGCGTCACAGCTAACACTGAAGCTTTCTTT. This chain uses TRBV29-1 with TRBJ1-1; D is undetermined. Germline V CDR1 and CDR2: SQVTM, ANQGSEA. The CDR3 totals 11 residues. Trimming took 6 bases from V and 2 from J, leaving 7 bases between them.

This chain connects TRBV29-1 to TRBJ1-1, with D unresolved. The V gene lost 1 base and the J gene lost 7 bases, with 13 bases spanning the gap. The length of the CDR3 is 13 residues. From germline, CDR1 is SQVTM and CDR2 ANQGSEA. The chain's CDR3 is CSVEGSGEGEAFF. The DNA for the CDR3 is TGCAGCGTTGAAGGATCCGGGGAGGGTGAAGCTTTCTTT.

The V and J genes are TRBV20-1 and TRBJ1-3; possible D gene TRBD1, 5 bases. The CDR3 totals 15 residues. The V and J ends lost 3 bases and 4 bases respectively, with 16 bases between them. CDR1 and CDR2 from the germline V gene are DFQATT and SNEGSKA (reference sequence). The chain's CDR3 is CSASSPGGRGNTIYF. CDR3 in DNA: TGCAGTGCTAGCAGCCCGGGGGGTCGAGGAAACACCATATATTTT.

This clonotype was detected a few times. The chain uses TRBV6-5 and TRBJ2-2, with D possibly being TRBD2 (5 bases). CDR1 is MNHEY, CDR2 SVGAGI, per germline. The V end was cut by 0 bases, the J end by 6 bases, with 5 bases between. This CDR3 is 13 amino acids long. The CDR3 DNA sequence: TGTGCCAGCAGTTACTCGGAGGCCGGGGAGCTGTTTTTT. Amino acid sequence: CASSYSEAGELFF.